These T cell receptor beta chains were read from a single sample in a study of vaccination effects on CD4 cells after COVID-19. No antigen has been assigned to these receptors. The repertoire was sequenced with immunoSEQ multiplex PCR; TCRdb's copy has only in-frame clones and lacks some. The table lists tens of thousands of clones, 73% of them singletons. Here the sequenced sample was CD4+ T cells from PBMCs cultured with HCoV-229E spike peptides, taken after COVID-19 vaccination. The receptors were gathered from a human donor who received a COVID-19 vaccine. CDR3s include the opening cysteine and the closing phenylalanine or tryptophan. Fields, in order: V gene, clone size, J gene, D gene, CDR3 protein, CDR3 DNA. D genes are given only for firm matches. A clone size is listed for some rows: how often the clone was seen (once, few, many), or a class if it is expanded.

TRBV7-9	.	TRBJ2-5	.	CASSTDTETQYF	TGTGCCAGCAGCACGGACACGGAGACCCAGTACTTC
TRBV9	.	TRBJ2-5	TRBD2	CASSSRGGGSGETQYF	TGTGCCAGCAGCTCAAGGGGCGGGGGGTCAGGGGAGACCCAGTACTTC
TRBV5-1	.	TRBJ2-2	TRBD2	CASSLIPSGVNTGELFF	TGCGCCAGCAGCTTGATTCCTAGCGGGGTGAACACCGGGGAGCTGTTTTTT
TRBV4-1	.	TRBJ2-4	TRBD2	CASSQDRGAGGRGNIQYF	TGCGCCAGCAGCCAAGACCGAGGGGCGGGGGGCAGGGGAAACATTCAGTACTTC
TRBV15	.	TRBJ2-3	.	CATSRDEYTQYF	TGTGCCACCAGCAGAGATGAATATACGCAGTATTTT
TRBV4-1	once	TRBJ1-2	.	CASSQAGALANYGYTF	TGCGCCAGCAGCCAAGCGGGGGCCCTAGCTAACTATGGCTACACCTTC
TRBV11-2	.	TRBJ2-1	.	CASSRETYNEQFF	TGTGCCAGCAGCCGGGAGACCTACAATGAGCAGTTCTTC
TRBV9	once	TRBJ2-5	.	CASSVYGLAETQYF	TGTGCCAGCAGCGTATACGGGCTAGCGGAGACCCAGTACTTC
TRBV7-9	.	TRBJ1-1	.	CASSLEGLNTEAFF	TGTGCCAGCAGCTTAGAGGGCCTGAACACTGAAGCTTTCTTT
TRBV2	.	TRBJ1-5	.	CASVSDRWGNQPQHF	TGTGCCAGCGTTTCAGATCGCTGGGGCAATCAGCCCCAGCATTTT
TRBV12-5	.	TRBJ2-5	.	CASGSTVQETQYF	TGTGCTAGTGGTTCGACAGTTCAAGAGACCCAGTACTTC
TRBV19	.	TRBJ1-2	.	CASTNRDYGYTF	TGTGCCAGTACCAACAGGGACTATGGCTACACCTTC
TRBV6-2/TRBV6-3	.	TRBJ1-3	.	CASSRPSGNTIYF	TGTGCCAGCAGTCGGCCCTCTGGAAACACCATATATTTT
TRBV6-1	.	TRBJ1-5	.	CASSEGGGQPQHF	TGTGCCAGCAGTGAAGGAGGGGGTCAGCCCCAGCATTTT
TRBV12-3/TRBV12-4	.	TRBJ2-5	.	CASSFLGETQYF	TGTGCCAGCAGTTTCTTGGGGGAGACCCAGTACTTC
TRBV18	few	TRBJ1-3	.	CASSPFGEDSGNTIYF	TGTGCCAGCTCACCGTTCGGGGAGGACTCTGGAAACACCATATATTTT
TRBV2	few	TRBJ1-6	TRBD1	CASRGTGNPNSPLHF	TGTGCCAGCAGAGGGACAGGGAACCCTAATTCACCCCTCCACTTT
TRBV29-1	many	TRBJ1-1	.	CSVDWGNTEAFF	TGCAGCGTAGACTGGGGGAACACTGAAGCTTTCTTT
TRBV14	.	TRBJ2-2	.	CASSQGLLGTGELFF	TGTGCCAGCAGCCAAGGACTGCTAGGGACCGGGGAGCTGTTTTTT
TRBV14	.	TRBJ2-3	.	CASSHRPTGTTDTQYF	TGTGCCAGCAGCCATAGACCAACAGGGACGACAGATACGCAGTATTTT
TRBV4-1	.	TRBJ2-3	TRBD2	CASSQDFGTSGGTDTQYF	TGCGCCAGCAGCCAAGATTTCGGCACTAGCGGGGGCACAGATACGCAGTATTTT
TRBV24-1	.	TRBJ1-3	.	CATSDSLGYTIYF	TGTGCCACCAGTGATTCGCTAGGTTACACCATATATTTT
TRBV27	.	TRBJ1-6	.	CASSLYNSPLHF	TGTGCCAGCAGTTTATATAATTCACCCCTCCACTTT
TRBV9	.	TRBJ2-2	.	CASSPSPTREELFF	TGTGCCAGCTCTCCTTCTCCCACGAGGGAGGAGCTGTTTTTT
TRBV12-5	few	TRBJ2-5	TRBD2	CASGLSGAETQYF	TGTGCTAGTGGTTTGAGCGGGGCCGAGACCCAGTACTTC
TRBV19	.	TRBJ2-2	TRBD2	CASIRTSGAYANTGELFF	TGTGCCAGTATCCGGACTAGCGGGGCTTACGCGAACACCGGGGAGCTGTTTTTT
TRBV6-1	.	TRBJ1-2	.	CASSEDERRYYGYTF	TGTGCCAGCAGTGAAGATGAACGACGGTACTATGGCTACACCTTC
TRBV6-5	.	TRBJ2-5	TRBD1	CASRDRGRETQYF	TGTGCCAGCCGGGACAGAGGAAGGGAGACCCAGTACTTC
TRBV6-5	once	TRBJ1-1	.	CASSLDTFSGRTEAFF	TGTGCCAGCAGTTTGGACACCTTTTCGGGGAGGACTGAAGCTTTCTTT
TRBV6-1	few	TRBJ1-1	.	CASSELAAVGAFF	TGTGCCAGCAGTGAACTTGCAGCGGTGGGGGCTTTCTTT
TRBV30	few	TRBJ1-5	.	CAWRARGANQPQHF	TGTGCCTGGAGGGCAAGGGGCGCGAATCAGCCCCAGCATTTT
TRBV6-2/TRBV6-3	few	TRBJ2-1	TRBD2	CASSYRTSGLNNEQFF	TGTGCCAGCAGCTATCGGACTAGCGGGCTTAACAATGAGCAGTTCTTC
TRBV7-3	few	TRBJ2-5	.	CASSLAPEKTQYF	TGTGCCAGCAGCTTAGCACCCGAAAAGACCCAGTACTTC
TRBV18	.	TRBJ2-5	TRBD1	CASSGTGSETQYF	TGTGCCAGCTCGGGGACAGGGAGTGAGACCCAGTACTTC
TRBV19	few	TRBJ1-4	TRBD1	CASSQSTGVWEKLFF	TGTGCCAGTAGTCAATCGACAGGGGTCTGGGAAAAACTGTTTTTT
TRBV11-2	few	TRBJ1-4	.	CASSPIGAGIKLFF	TGTGCCAGCAGCCCCATAGGGGCTGGGATAAAACTGTTTTTT
TRBV9	.	TRBJ1-4	TRBD1	CASSVGTGNNEKLFF	TGTGCCAGCAGCGTTGGGACAGGTAATAATGAAAAACTGTTTTTT
TRBV5-1	.	TRBJ2-2	.	CASSLIPGPANTGELFF	TGCGCCAGCAGCTTGATTCCTGGGCCGGCGAACACCGGGGAGCTGTTTTTT
TRBV5-1	.	TRBJ2-2	TRBD1	CASSQTGTGNTGELFF	TGCGCCAGCAGCCAAACCGGGACAGGGAACACCGGGGAGCTGTTTTTT
TRBV2	.	TRBJ1-4	.	CASSPAEKLFF	TGTGCCAGCAGCCCAGCTGAAAAACTGTTTTTT
TRBV18	.	TRBJ2-5	.	CASSPGGGETQYF	TGTGCCAGCTCACCGGGGGGAGGAGAGACCCAGTACTTC
TRBV5-1	.	TRBJ2-2	.	CASSSGTPTGELFF	TGCGCCAGCAGCTCCGGGACACCCACCGGGGAGCTGTTTTTT
TRBV7-2	.	TRBJ1-5	TRBD1	CASSLYGTGLLQPQHF	TGTGCCAGCAGCTTATATGGGACAGGGCTCTTACAGCCCCAGCATTTT
TRBV6-5	.	TRBJ1-1	.	CASTKPQGGTEAFF	TGTGCCAGCACCAAACCACAGGGAGGCACTGAAGCTTTCTTT
TRBV2	.	TRBJ2-4	TRBD1	CASSGRTGDNIQYF	TGTGCCAGCAGTGGGAGGACAGGGGACAACATTCAGTACTTC
TRBV19	.	TRBJ1-5	.	CASALGRGNQPQHF	TGTGCCAGTGCGCTGGGGAGGGGCAATCAGCCCCAGCATTTT
TRBV18	.	TRBJ2-1	TRBD2	CASSPLAGISYNEQFF	TGTGCCAGCTCACCCCTAGCGGGTATCTCCTACAATGAGCAGTTCTTC
TRBV10-3	few	TRBJ1-5	.	CAISERQDNQPQHF	TGTGCCATCAGTGAGAGACAGGACAATCAGCCCCAGCATTTT
TRBV18	.	TRBJ2-3	TRBD1	CASSPYRGSGSDTQYF	TGTGCCAGCTCGCCCTACAGGGGGTCGGGGTCAGATACGCAGTATTTT
TRBV4-3	.	TRBJ2-1	.	CASSQTHTLTEQFF	TGCGCCAGCAGCCAAACCCATACTCTGACGGAGCAGTTCTTC
TRBV3-1/TRBV3-2	.	TRBJ1-1	.	CASSQGHTGREAFF	TGTGCCAGCAGCCAGGGACACACTGGGCGGGAAGCTTTCTTT
TRBV6-4	.	TRBJ1-2	TRBD1	CASSAMTGTMDGDRGYGYTF	TGTGCCAGCAGTGCAATGACAGGGACAATGGATGGTGATCGGGGCTATGGCTACACCTTC
TRBV9	few	TRBJ1-3	.	CASSVSSDTIYF	TGTGCCAGCAGCGTTTCAAGTGACACCATATATTTT
TRBV19	.	TRBJ2-3	TRBD2	CASTQTGRGDTQYF	TGTGCCAGTACCCAAACCGGGAGGGGAGATACGCAGTATTTT
TRBV4-3	.	TRBJ1-1	.	CASSQEGAGTEAFF	TGCGCCAGCAGCCAGGAAGGTGCAGGCACTGAAGCTTTCTTT
TRBV5-6	.	TRBJ2-5	.	CASSLKPAPEVQYF	TGTGCCAGCAGCTTGAAACCCGCCCCAGAGGTCCAGTACTTC
TRBV4-3	.	TRBJ2-1	TRBD1	CASSQRGTGAYNEQFF	TGCGCCAGCAGCCAGAGAGGGACAGGGGCATACAATGAGCAGTTCTTC
TRBV5-1	.	TRBJ2-5	TRBD2	CASSLDRGGAAETQYF	TGCGCCAGCAGCTTGGATCGCGGGGGGGCAGCAGAGACCCAGTACTTC
TRBV11-2	.	TRBJ2-5	TRBD2	CASSLVGTSPHDQYF	TGTGCCAGCAGCTTAGTAGGGACTAGCCCCCATGACCAGTACTTC
TRBV5-1	.	TRBJ2-5	TRBD1	CASSLAGQGGGETQYF	TGCGCCAGCAGCTTGGCGGGACAGGGGGGAGGAGAGACCCAGTACTTC